This TCR beta chain derives from a study of T cells in Graves' hyperthyroidism and ophthalmopathy. About the study: Blood was drawn when the patient was first diagnosed and still untreated.

Researchers took RNA transcripts and amplified the TCR beta CDR3 regions from them. The study used the HTBI primer set for a first-round RT-PCR of the TCR CDR3. TCRdb reprocessed the multiplex PCR reads with MiXCR, giving one entry per CDR3 protein. This table holds about 770,000 distinct CDR3 sequences, roughly a sixth found once. This clonotype appeared many times. The sequencing sample was made of blood. The receptor was isolated from a woman between 45 and 60 years old with Graves' hyperthyroidism that later progressed to Graves' ophthalmopathy.

The CDR3 region has the DNA TGCGCCAGCAGCTTGGCCGGGCGGGGGTACAATGAGCAGTTCTTC. This sequence encodes CASSLAGRGYNEQFF. The rearrangement links TRBV5-1 to TRBJ2-1; TRBD2 aligns across 7 bases. Losses at the gene ends were 0 bases for V and 4 bases for J; bases not matched to a gene: 4. CDR1 and CDR2 (germline): SGHRS, YFSETQ. The CDR3 has 15 residues.